This T cell receptor beta chain stems from a study of blood T cell repertoires in COVID-19. Study in general: Whether acute or convalescent, the COVID-19 samples came from the United States, Italy and Spain. PBMCs, B-cell-depleted T cells, or T cells were the source of the cDNA or gDNA that made up the material.

Authors' processing steps: Cell counts per sample came from amplifying reference gene primers. Sequencing used immunoSEQ multiplex PCR; TCRdb keeps in-frame clones, though not all of them. That table is the source of V, J and clone size, and D and trimming were worked out from the DNA. The table shows 150,000 to 200,000 clones, with roughly 70% occurring only once. Germline V gene lookup returns CDR1 MDHEN and CDR2 SYDVKM. This CDR3 contains 14 residues. V lost 4 bases, J lost 3 bases, and 3 bases stayed unmatched. This clone was counted at least ten times. This receptor was taken from a woman over 75 with acute or convalescent COVID-19. The chain recombines TRBV28 with TRBJ2-7; TRBD1 matches 10 bases. Specimen: peripheral blood. The CDR3 DNA follows: TGTGCCAGCAGTTACCGGGACAGGGGCTACGAGCAGTACTTC. Translation: CASSYRDRGYEQYF. Combining the CDR3 with reference TRBV28 and TRBJ2-7 gives the whole variable domain DVKVTQSSRYLVKRTGEKVFLECVQDMDHENMFWYRQDPGLGLRLIYFSYDVKMKEKGDIPEGYSVSREKKERFSLILESASTNQTSMYLCASSYRDRGYEQYFGPGTRLTVT.